This T cell receptor (beta chain) comes out of a study of technical replicates of blood from a handful of donors. Data came from immunoSEQ multiplex PCR; TCRdb stores just in-frame clones and leaves some out. The sample yields about 70,000 clones, about nine tenths seen once. The V gene lost 3 bases and the J gene lost 3 bases, with 14 bases spanning the gap. This CDR3 has 15 residues. Germline values: CDR1 MDHEN, CDR2 SYDVKM. Material: PBMCs. The sequence was obtained from a human donor in good health. Some clones in this sample may be carry-over from other donors' samples. V and J are TRBV28 and TRBJ1-2; D is perhaps TRBD1 (5 bases). The CDR3 sequence is CASSLPNRGDYGYTF. CDR3 nucleotide sequence: TGTGCCAGCAGTTTGCCCAACCGGGGGGACTATGGCTACACCTTC.